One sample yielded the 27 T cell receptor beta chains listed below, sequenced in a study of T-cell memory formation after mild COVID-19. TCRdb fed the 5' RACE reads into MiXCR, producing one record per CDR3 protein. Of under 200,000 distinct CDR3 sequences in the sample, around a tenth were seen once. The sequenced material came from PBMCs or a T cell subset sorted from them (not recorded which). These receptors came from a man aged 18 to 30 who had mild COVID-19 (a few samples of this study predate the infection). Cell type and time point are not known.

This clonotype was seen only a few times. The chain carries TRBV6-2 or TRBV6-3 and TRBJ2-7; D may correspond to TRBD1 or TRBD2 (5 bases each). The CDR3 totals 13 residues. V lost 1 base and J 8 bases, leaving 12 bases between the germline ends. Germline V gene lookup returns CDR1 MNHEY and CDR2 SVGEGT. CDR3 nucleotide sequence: TGTGCCAGCAGTTACTATTCCCCGGGACAGCAGTACGTC. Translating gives CASSYYSPGQQYV.

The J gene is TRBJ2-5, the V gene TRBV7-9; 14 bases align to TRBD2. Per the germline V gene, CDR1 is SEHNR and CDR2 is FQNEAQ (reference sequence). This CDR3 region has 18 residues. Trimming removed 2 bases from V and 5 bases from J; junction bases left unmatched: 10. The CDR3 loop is CASSLPRGLAGAGETQYF. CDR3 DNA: TGTGCCAGCAGCTTACCCCGGGGACTAGCGGGGGCCGGGGAGACCCAGTACTTC.

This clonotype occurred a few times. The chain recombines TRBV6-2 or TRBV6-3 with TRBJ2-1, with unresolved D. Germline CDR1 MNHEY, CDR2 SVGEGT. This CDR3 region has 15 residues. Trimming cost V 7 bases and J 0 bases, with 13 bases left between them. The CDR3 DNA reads TGTGCCAGCATAGGCGGTTCTAGCTCCTACAATGAGCAGTTCTTC. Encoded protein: CASIGGSSSYNEQFF.

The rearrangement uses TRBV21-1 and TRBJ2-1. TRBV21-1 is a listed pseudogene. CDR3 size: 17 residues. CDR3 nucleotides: TGTGCCAGCAGCAAAGCGCTTCGCGGAAGCTCCTACAATGAGCAGTTCTTC. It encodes CASSKALRGSSYNEQFF.

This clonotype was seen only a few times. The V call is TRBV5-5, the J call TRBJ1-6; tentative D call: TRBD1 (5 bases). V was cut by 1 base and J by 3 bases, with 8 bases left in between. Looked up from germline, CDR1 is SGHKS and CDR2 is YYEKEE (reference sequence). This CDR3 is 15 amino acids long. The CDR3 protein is CASSLRGVYNSPLHF. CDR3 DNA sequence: TGTGCCAGCAGCTTGAGAGGGGTCTATAATTCACCCCTCCACTTT.

The DNA of the CDR3 is TGTGCCAGCAGTTATAGGCCCTTCTTGTGGGATACGCAGTATTTT. Its protein product is CASSYRPFLWDTQYF. The chain recombines TRBV6-2 or TRBV6-3 with TRBJ2-3; no clear D gene. Per the germline V gene, CDR1 is MNHEY and CDR2 is SVGEGT. Trimming pared 3 bases from V and 6 bases from J, leaving 16 bases between. There are 15 residues in the CDR3.

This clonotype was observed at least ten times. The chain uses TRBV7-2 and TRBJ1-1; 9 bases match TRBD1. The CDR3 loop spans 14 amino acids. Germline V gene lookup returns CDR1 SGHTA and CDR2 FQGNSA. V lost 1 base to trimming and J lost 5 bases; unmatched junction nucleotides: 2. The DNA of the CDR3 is TGTGCCAGCAGCTTAGTTGGACAGGGGACTGAAGCTTTCTTT. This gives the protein CASSLVGQGTEAFF.

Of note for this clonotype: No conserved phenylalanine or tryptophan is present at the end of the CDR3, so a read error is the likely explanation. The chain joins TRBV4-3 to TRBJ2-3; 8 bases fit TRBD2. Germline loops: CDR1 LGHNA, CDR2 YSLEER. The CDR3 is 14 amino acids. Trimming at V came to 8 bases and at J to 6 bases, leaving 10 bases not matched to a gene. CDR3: CASAASGPRDTQYI. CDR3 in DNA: TGCGCCAGCGCGGCTAGCGGGCCTAGGGATACGCAGTATATT.

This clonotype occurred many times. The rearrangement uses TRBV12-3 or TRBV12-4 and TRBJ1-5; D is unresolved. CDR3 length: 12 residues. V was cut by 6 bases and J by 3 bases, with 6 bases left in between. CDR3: CASRADNQPQHF. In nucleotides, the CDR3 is TGTGCCAGCAGGGCGGACAATCAGCCCCAGCATTTT.

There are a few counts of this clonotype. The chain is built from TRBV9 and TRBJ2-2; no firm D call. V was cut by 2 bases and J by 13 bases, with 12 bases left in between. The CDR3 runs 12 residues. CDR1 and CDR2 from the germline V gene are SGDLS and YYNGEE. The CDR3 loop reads CASSVTTGPLFF. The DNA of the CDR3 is TGTGCCAGCAGCGTGACGACCGGGCCGCTGTTTTTT. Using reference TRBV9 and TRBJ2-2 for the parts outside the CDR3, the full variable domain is DSGVTQTPKHLITATGQRVTLRCSPRSGDLSVYWYQQSLDQGLQFLIQYYNGEERAKGNILERFSAQQFPDLHSELNLSSLELGDSALYFCASSVTTGPLFFGEGSRLTVL.

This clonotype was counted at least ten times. The DNA of the CDR3 is TGTGCCAGCAGTCCCGCCCAGGGGCACAATGAGCAGTTCTTC. This translates into CASSPAQGHNEQFF. The chain links TRBV2 to TRBJ2-1; tentative D call: TRBD1 (6 bases). V lost 5 bases and J 5 bases, leaving 13 bases between the germline ends. CDR1 is SNHLY and CDR2 is FYNNEI in the germline V gene. The CDR3 has 14 residues.

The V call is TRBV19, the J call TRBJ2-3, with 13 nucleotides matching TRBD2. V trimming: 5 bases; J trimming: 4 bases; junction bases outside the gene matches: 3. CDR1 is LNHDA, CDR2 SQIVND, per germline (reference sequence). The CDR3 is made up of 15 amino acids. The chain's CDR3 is CASSSGLAGADTQYF. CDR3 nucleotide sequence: TGTGCCAGTAGTTCTGGACTAGCGGGAGCAGATACGCAGTATTTT.

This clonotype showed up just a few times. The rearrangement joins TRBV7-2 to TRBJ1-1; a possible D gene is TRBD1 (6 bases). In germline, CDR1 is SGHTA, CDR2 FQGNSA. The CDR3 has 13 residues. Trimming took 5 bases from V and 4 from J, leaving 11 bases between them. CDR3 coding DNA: TGTGCCAGCAGCCTCTTCAGGGGCACTGAAGCTTTCTTT. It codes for CASSLFRGTEAFF.

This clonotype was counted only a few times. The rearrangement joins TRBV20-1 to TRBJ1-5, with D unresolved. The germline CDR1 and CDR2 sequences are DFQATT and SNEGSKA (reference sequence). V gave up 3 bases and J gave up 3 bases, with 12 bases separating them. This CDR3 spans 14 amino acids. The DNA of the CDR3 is TGCAGTGCTAGCCTAGACCGACCCAATCAGCCCCAGCATTTT. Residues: CSASLDRPNQPQHF.

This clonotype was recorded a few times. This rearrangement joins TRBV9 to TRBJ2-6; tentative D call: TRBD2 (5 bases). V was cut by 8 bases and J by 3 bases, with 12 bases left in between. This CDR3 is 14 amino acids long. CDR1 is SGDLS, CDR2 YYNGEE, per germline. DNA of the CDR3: TGTGCCAGTGAGCCGGGGATTGGGGCCAACGTCCTGACTTTC. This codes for CASEPGIGANVLTF. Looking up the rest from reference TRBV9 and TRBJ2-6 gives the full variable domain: DSGVTQTPKHLITATGQRVTLRCSPRSGDLSVYWYQQSLDQGLQFLIQYYNGEERAKGNILERFSAQQFPDLHSELNLSSLELGDSALYFCASEPGIGANVLTFGAGSRLTVL.

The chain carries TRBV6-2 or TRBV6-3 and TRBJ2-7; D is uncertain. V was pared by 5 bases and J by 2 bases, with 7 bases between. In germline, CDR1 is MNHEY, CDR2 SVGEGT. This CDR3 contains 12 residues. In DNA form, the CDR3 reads TGTGCCAGCAGTGATACAGCCTACGAGCAGTACTTC. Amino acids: CASSDTAYEQYF.

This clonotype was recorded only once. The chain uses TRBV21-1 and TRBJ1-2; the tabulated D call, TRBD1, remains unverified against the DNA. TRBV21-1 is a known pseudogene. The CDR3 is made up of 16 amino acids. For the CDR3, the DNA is TGTGCCAGCAGCAAAGGGCCCGGACAGGGGGGCGATGGCTACACCTTT. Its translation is CASSKGPGQGGDGYTF.

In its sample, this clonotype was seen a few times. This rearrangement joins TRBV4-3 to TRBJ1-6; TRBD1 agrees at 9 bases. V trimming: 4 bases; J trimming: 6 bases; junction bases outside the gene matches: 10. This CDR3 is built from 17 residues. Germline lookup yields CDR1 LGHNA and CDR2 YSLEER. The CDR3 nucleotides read TGCGCCAGCAGCCTCCTCTCCGGGACAGGGAGTAATTCACCCCTCCACTTT. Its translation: CASSLLSGTGSNSPLHF.

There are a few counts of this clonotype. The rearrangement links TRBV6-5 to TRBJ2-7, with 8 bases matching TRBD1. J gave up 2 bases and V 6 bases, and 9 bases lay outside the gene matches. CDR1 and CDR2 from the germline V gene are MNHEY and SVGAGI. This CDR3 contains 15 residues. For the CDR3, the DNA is TGTGCCAGCAGATCTACCGGGACAGGAGCCTACGAGCAGTACTTC. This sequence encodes CASRSTGTGAYEQYF.

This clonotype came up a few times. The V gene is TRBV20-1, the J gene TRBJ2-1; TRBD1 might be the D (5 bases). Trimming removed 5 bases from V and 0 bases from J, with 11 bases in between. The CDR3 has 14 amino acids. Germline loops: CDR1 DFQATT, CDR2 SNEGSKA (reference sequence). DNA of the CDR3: TGCAGTGCTTTAGGGGAACGCTCCTACAATGAGCAGTTCTTC. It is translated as CSALGERSYNEQFF.

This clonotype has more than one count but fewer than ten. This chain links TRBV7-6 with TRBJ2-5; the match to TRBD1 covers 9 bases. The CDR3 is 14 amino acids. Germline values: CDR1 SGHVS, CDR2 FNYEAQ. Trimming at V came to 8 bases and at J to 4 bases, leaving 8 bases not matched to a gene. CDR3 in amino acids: CASVQTGGGETQYF. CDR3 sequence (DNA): TGTGCCAGCGTCCAGACAGGGGGTGGAGAGACCCAGTACTTC.

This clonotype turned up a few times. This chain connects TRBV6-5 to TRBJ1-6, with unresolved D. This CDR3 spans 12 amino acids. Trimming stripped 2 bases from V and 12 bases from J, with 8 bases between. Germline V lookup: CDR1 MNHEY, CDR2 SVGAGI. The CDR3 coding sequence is TGTGCCAGCAGTTACGGCGGACGACCCCTCCACTTT. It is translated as CASSYGGRPLHF.

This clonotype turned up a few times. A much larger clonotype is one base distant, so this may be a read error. The CDR3 sequence: CASSGLAGGTDTQYF. DNA of the CDR3: TGTGCCAGCAGTGGACTAGCGGGGGGCACAGATACGCAGTATTTT. This chain uses TRBV25-1 with TRBJ2-3; TRBD2 matches 12 bases. CDR1 and CDR2 (germline): MGHDK, SYGVNS. J lost 1 base, V lost 4 bases, and 0 bases had no gene match. This CDR3 spans 15 amino acids.

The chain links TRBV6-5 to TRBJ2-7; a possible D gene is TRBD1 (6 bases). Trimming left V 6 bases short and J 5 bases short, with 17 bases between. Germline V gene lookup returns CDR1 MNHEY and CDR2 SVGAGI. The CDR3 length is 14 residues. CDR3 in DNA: TGTGCCAGCAGACCCCCGGGACAAGCCCACGAGCAGTACTTC. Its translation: CASRPPGQAHEQYF.

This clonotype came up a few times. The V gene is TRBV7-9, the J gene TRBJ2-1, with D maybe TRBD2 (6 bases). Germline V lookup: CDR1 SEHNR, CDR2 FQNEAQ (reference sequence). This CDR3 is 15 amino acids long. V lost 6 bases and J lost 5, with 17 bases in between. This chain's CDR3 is CASRETGLAHNEQFF. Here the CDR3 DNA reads TGTGCCAGCAGGGAGACGGGACTCGCGCACAATGAGCAGTTCTTC. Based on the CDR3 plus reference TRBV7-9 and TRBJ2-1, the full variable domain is DTGVSQNPRHKITKRGQNVTFRCDPISEHNRLYWYRQTLGQGPEFLTYFQNEAQLEKSRLLSDRFSAERPKGSFSTLEIQRTEQGDSAMYLCASRETGLAHNEQFFGPGTRLTVL.

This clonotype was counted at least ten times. CDR3 sequence reads: CASSPRRGGSYNEQFF. In DNA, the CDR3 is TGTGCCAGCAGCCCCCGACGGGGGGGCTCCTACAATGAGCAGTTCTTC. The genes are TRBV7-9 and TRBJ2-1; 8 positions agree with TRBD2. Germline V gene lookup returns CDR1 SEHNR and CDR2 FQNEAQ (reference sequence). This CDR3 is built from 16 residues. V gave up 5 bases and J gave up 0 bases; unmatched junction bases: 6.

The CDR3 nucleotides read TGTGCCAGCAGCCCTGGGGCTGGGGGGGGGCACTACGAGCAGTACTTC. It is translated as CASSPGAGGGHYEQYF. This rearrangement joins TRBV12-3 or TRBV12-4 to TRBJ2-7; D perhaps matches TRBD2 (7 bases). Trimming left V 6 bases short and J 3 bases short, with 21 bases between. This CDR3 comprises 16 residues.